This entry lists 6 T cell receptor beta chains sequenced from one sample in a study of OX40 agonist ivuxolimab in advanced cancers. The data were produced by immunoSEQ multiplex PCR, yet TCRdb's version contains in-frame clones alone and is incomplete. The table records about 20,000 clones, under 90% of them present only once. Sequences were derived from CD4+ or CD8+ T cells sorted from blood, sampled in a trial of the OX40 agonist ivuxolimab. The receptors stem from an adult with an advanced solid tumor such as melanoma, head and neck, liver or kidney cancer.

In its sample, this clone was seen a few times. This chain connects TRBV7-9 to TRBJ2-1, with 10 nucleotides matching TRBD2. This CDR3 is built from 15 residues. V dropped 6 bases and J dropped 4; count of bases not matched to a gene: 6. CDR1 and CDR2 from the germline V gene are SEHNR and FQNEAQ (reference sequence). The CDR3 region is CASRLGLAAYNEQFF. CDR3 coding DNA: TGTGCCAGCAGGCTCGGACTAGCGGCTTACAATGAGCAGTTCTTC.

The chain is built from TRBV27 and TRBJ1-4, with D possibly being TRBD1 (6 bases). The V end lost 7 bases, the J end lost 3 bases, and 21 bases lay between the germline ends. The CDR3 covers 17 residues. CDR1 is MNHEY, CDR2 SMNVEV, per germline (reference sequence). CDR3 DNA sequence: TGTGCCAGCAAGGGATGGGGGCTAAGTGCTGCTAATGAAAAACTGTTTTTT. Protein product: CASKGWGLSAANEKLFF.

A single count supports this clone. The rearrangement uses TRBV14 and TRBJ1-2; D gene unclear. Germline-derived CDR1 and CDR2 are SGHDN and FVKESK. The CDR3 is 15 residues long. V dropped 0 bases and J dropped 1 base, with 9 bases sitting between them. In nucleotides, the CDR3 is TGTGCCAGCAGCCAAGACATTGGATTTAACTATGGCTACACCTTC. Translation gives CASSQDIGFNYGYTF.

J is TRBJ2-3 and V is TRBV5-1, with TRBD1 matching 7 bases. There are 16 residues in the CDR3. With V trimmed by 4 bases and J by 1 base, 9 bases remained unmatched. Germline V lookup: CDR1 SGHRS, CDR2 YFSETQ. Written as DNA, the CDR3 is TGCGCCAGCAGCCTGGTCCCCCAGGGGGGCACAGATACGCAGTATTTT. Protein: CASSLVPQGGTDTQYF.

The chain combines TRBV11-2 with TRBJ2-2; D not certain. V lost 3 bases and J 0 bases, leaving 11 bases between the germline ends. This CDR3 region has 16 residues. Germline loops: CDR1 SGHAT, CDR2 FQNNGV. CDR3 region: CASSFLRLTNTGELFF. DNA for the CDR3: TGTGCCAGCAGCTTTCTCAGATTAACGAACACCGGGGAGCTGTTTTTT.

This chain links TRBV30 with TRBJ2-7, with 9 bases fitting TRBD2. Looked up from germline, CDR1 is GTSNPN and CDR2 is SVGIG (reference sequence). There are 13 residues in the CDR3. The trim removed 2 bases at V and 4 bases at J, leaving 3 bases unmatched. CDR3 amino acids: CAWSRGRAYEQYF. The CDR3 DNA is TGTGCCTGGAGTCGCGGGAGGGCATACGAGCAGTACTTC.